This T cell receptor beta chain originates from a study of human T cells and chemical hapten exposure. Study-wide results and limits: Sensitizing with DPC caused no change in TCRs above 1 in 1000 frequency. Having alopecia, donors may respond immunologically unlike healthy people.

Authors' analysis steps: Samples had a median of around 100,000 TCRs, ranging 23,224 to 690,600. Using its own MiXCR run on the RACE reads, TCRdb lists one record per CDR3 protein. The V and J calls here are based on TCRdb, not the publication. The sample holds 120,000 to 150,000 distinct CDR3 sequences, about 12% seen once. There are a few counts of this clonotype. Its specificity is not known. V shed 2 bases and J shed 4 bases, with 14 bases lying between them. The CDR3 runs to 15 residues. Looked up from germline, CDR1 is SGHVS and CDR2 is FNYEAQ. Time point noted: patch test 2, 6 weeks after DPC sensitization. Documented treatment: therapeutic diphenylcyclopropenone sensitization with weekly scalp DPC. The template was total RNA from unfractionated whole blood.

The clonotype originates from a woman between 45 and 60 years old with alopecia areata. Some clones in this sample may be carry-over from other donors' samples. The specimen comprised whole blood, sampled in connection with sensitization to the hapten diphenylcyclopropenone (DPC). V gene TRBV7-6 combines with J gene TRBJ2-5, with D possibly matching TRBD2 (7 bases). The CDR3: CASSLSKGEGETQYF. The CDR3 DNA sequence: TGTGCCAGCAGCTTATCTAAGGGGGAGGGAGAGACCCAGTACTTC.